The clone carrying this T cell receptor beta chain has more than one count but fewer than ten. Its target is not known. This entry is derived from a study of early T cells in non-severe SARS-CoV-2 infection. About the study: Sequencing input comprised bulk RNA from unsorted whole blood; chain pairing was not available. Study observations and caveats: Matching with VDJdb favored anti-spike CD8 responses (missing private and CD4 specificities).

The library protocol tagged individual cDNA molecules with unique molecular identifiers. TCRdb analysed the 5' RACE reads with MiXCR anew, one entry per CDR3 protein. The sample yields tens of thousands of distinct CDR3 sequences, 10% to 15% seen once. The germline V gene has CDR1 DFQATT and CDR2 SNEGSKA (reference sequence). The CDR3 sequence is 12 residues long. V gave up 7 bases and J gave up 4 bases, with 11 bases separating them. The sample was whole blood. The clonotype originates from an adult who was a healthcare worker with PCR-confirmed SARS-CoV-2 infection or an uninfected control (not recorded which). The chain joins TRBV20-1 to TRBJ1-5; D gene unclear. As DNA, the CDR3 is TGCAGTGGGATGGAATCGAATCAGCCCCAGCATTTT. It translates to CSGMESNQPQHF.